This section outlines one T cell receptor (beta chain) sequence together with its context. Clones were sequenced by immunoSEQ multiplex PCR, and TCRdb holds only the in-frame ones, with some missing. The table includes more than 35,000 clones, more than 75% detected once. The data were taken from a study of T cell changes during pregnancy in multiple sclerosis. Germline assignment: CDR1 LGHNA and CDR2 YSLEER. The germline V and J ends were trimmed by 1 base and 5 bases, with 17 bases remaining between them. The CDR3 is made up of 17 amino acids. The source of this sequence is a female donor in good health, enrolled as a control in a pregnancy study. The chain recombines TRBV4-3 with TRBJ2-2; TRBD2 might be the D (7 bases). The sample was CD8+ T cells from peripheral blood mononuclear cells, taken after pregnancy. As DNA, the CDR3 is TGCGCCAGCAGCCAAGCCCCGGGGGGCGCAGGGACCGGGGAGCTGTTTTTT. Amino acid sequence: CASSQAPGGAGTGELFF.